The 13 T cell receptor beta chains given below trace back to one sample, sequenced in a study of control samples from healthy donors and cancer patients. Assay: immunoSEQ multiplex PCR; the TCRdb copy retains only in-frame clones and omits some. Of 150,000 to 200,000 clones listed, 90% to 95% are singletons. The sample taken for sequencing was blood. All receptors come from a woman aged 18-29 years in good health.

V usage is TRBV18 and J usage is TRBJ1-1; D may be TRBD1 (5 bases). The CDR3 loop spans 16 amino acids. The V gene's germline CDR1 is KGHSH and CDR2 LQKENI. Trimming left V 2 bases short and J 8 bases short, with 21 bases between. The DNA for the CDR3 is TGTGCCAGCTCACCATCAATCTCCGGGACGGGGGGAGAAGCTTTCTTT. Translating it yields CASSPSISGTGGEAFF.

The chain carries TRBV6-5 and TRBJ2-2, with 7 bases lining up with TRBD1. The CDR3 is made up of 16 amino acids. The germline V gene has CDR1 MNHEY and CDR2 SVGAGI. After removal of 2 bases from V and 3 bases from J, the junction contained 6 bases not matched to a gene. In nucleotides, the CDR3 is TGTGCCAGCAGTTACGGACAGGCGGTGGACACCGGGGAGCTGTTTTTT. Amino acids: CASSYGQAVDTGELFF.

V gene TRBV5-1 combines with J gene TRBJ1-6; D ambiguous. The CDR3 totals 15 residues. V was shortened by 0 bases and J by 5 bases, with 9 bases between the two germline ends. Germline V gives CDR1 SGHRS, CDR2 YFSETQ. The CDR3 is CASSLGGSHNSPLHF. In DNA form, the CDR3 reads TGCGCCAGCAGCTTGGGGGGTTCCCATAATTCACCCCTCCACTTT.

The chain couples TRBV7-2 to TRBJ1-2; the D is unclear. The CDR3 is 12 amino acids. V was trimmed by 5 bases and J by 4 bases, leaving 8 bases between them. Germline-derived CDR1 and CDR2 are SGHTA and FQGNSA. The CDR3: CASSAVTYGYTF. DNA for the CDR3: TGTGCCAGCAGCGCCGTGACCTATGGCTACACCTTC.

In nucleotides, the CDR3 is TGTGCCAGCGGGGAAAACCGGGACACAACCTACGAGCAGTACTTC. Translated: CASGENRDTTYEQYF. The chain uses TRBV19 and TRBJ2-7; perhaps TRBD1 as D (6 bases). Deletions cut 9 bases from V and 2 bases from J, with 20 bases between. This CDR3 has 15 residues. Germline CDR1 is LNHDA and CDR2 is SQIVND (reference sequence). The whole variable domain, remainder taken from reference TRBV19 and TRBJ2-7, is DGGITQSPKYLFRKEGQNVTLSCEQNLNHDAMYWYRQDPGQGLRLIYYSQIVNDFQKGDIAEGYSVSREKKESFPLTVTSAQKNPTAFYLCASGENRDTTYEQYFGPGTRLTVT.

This chain's CDR3 is CSASRRGGVQHSGRAYEQYF. Written as DNA, the CDR3 is TGCAGTGCTAGTCGCCGAGGTGGAGTCCAACATAGCGGGAGGGCCTACGAGCAGTACTTC. The chain recombines TRBV20-1 with TRBJ2-7; 11 nucleotides agree with TRBD2. Germline CDR1 is DFQATT and CDR2 is SNEGSKA (reference sequence). The V and J ends lost 3 bases and 2 bases, in that order; junction bases with no gene match: 21. The CDR3 loop spans 20 amino acids.

The chain has TRBV5-6 and TRBJ1-6; D might be TRBD1 (5 bases). Germline V CDR1 and CDR2: SGHDT, YYEEEE. This CDR3 region has 15 residues. The V end was cut by 0 bases, the J end by 6 bases, with 10 bases between. The CDR3 DNA reads TGTGCCAGCAGCTTGGTCACGGGGGGTAATTCACCCCTCCACTTT. It yields the protein CASSLVTGGNSPLHF.

About this clone itself: The same CDR3 can be traced to other DNA sequences in this sample. The chain combines TRBV7-2 with TRBJ2-3; D may match TRBD1 or TRBD2 (5 bases each). Germline assignment: CDR1 SGHTA and CDR2 FQGNSA. The CDR3 spans 13 residues. V lost 0 bases, J lost 4 bases, and 5 bases lay in between. The CDR3 reads CASSLAGADTQYF. The CDR3, as DNA: TGTGCCAGCAGCTTAGCGGGGGCAGATACGCAGTATTTT.

The chain employs TRBV14 and TRBJ2-1, with 10 bases that match TRBD2. The CDR3 runs 19 residues. V shed 0 bases and J 5 bases; nucleotides not matched to a gene: 13. Per germline, CDR1 SGHDN and CDR2 FVKESK. In DNA, the CDR3 is TGTGCCAGCAGCCAAGATAAGGCAGGACTAGCGGAAAGGAACAATGAGCAGTTCTTC. Its translation is CASSQDKAGLAERNNEQFF.

The chain is built from TRBV27 and TRBJ2-2; TRBD2 is a possible D gene (5 bases). CDR1 is MNHEY and CDR2 is SMNVEV in the germline V gene (reference sequence). Between the trimmed V and J ends, which lost 2 bases and 4 bases, there was a span of 8 bases. CDR3 length: 14 residues. The CDR3 DNA is TGTGCCAGCAGTTTAATCGAGGGCACCGGGGAGCTGTTTTTT. It encodes CASSLIEGTGELFF.

The chain carries TRBV28 and TRBJ2-1; D call uncertain. This CDR3 is 12 amino acids long. Trimming cost V 6 bases and J 7 bases, with 10 bases left between them. CDR1 MDHEN and CDR2 SYDVKM come from the germline V gene. DNA for the CDR3: TGTGCCAGCAGCCCCAGCAGAAATGAGCAGTTCTTC. The encoded protein is CASSPSRNEQFF. The variable domain in full, completed from reference TRBV28 and TRBJ2-1, reads DVKVTQSSRYLVKRTGEKVFLECVQDMDHENMFWYRQDPGLGLRLIYFSYDVKMKEKGDIPEGYSVSREKKERFSLILESASTNQTSMYLCASSPSRNEQFFGPGTRLTVL.

The rearrangement links TRBV7-2 to TRBJ2-1, with D possibly matching TRBD2 (5 bases). Looked up from germline, CDR1 is SGHTA and CDR2 is FQGNSA. Between the trimmed V and J ends, which lost 5 bases and 7 bases, there was a span of 15 bases. The length of the CDR3 is 14 residues. Written as DNA, the CDR3 is TGTGCCAGCAGCCAGCGGAGGTTAGAAAATGAGCAGTTCTTC. This translates into CASSQRRLENEQFF.

This chain links TRBV28 with TRBJ2-1; 11 nucleotides match TRBD2. The length of the CDR3 is 14 residues. After removal of 6 bases from V and 9 bases from J, the junction contained 7 bases not matched to a gene. Germline loops: CDR1 MDHEN, CDR2 SYDVKM. CDR3 residues: CASRLAGGPFEQFF. The CDR3 DNA reads as TGTGCCAGCAGGTTAGCGGGAGGGCCGTTTGAGCAGTTCTTC.